These 12 T cell receptor beta chains came from one sample sequenced in a study of blood T cell repertoires in COVID-19. The repertoire was sequenced with immunoSEQ multiplex PCR; TCRdb's copy has only in-frame clones and lacks some. The table has approximately 170,000 clones, under 90% seen once. Specimen: peripheral blood. The source is a woman of 80 years or more with active or convalescent COVID-19.

This clone was detected a few times. CDR3 region: CASSQDQDSYGNTIYF. As DNA, the CDR3 is TGCGCCAGCAGCCAAGACCAGGACAGCTATGGAAACACCATATATTTT. J is TRBJ1-3 and V is TRBV4-1; D might be TRBD1 (6 bases). Trimming took 0 bases from V and 3 from J, leaving 12 bases between them. Germline loops: CDR1 MGHRA, CDR2 YSYEKL. The CDR3 is made up of 16 amino acids.

This chain joins TRBV28 and TRBJ1-1; 7 bases map to TRBD1. CDR1 and CDR2 (germline): MDHEN, SYDVKM. The V gene end was trimmed by 1 base and the J gene end by 1 base; junction bases not matched to a gene: 6. The CDR3 extends over 16 amino acids. Here the CDR3 reads CASSLLTRQGNTEAFF. The CDR3 DNA reads TGTGCCAGCAGTTTATTAACGCGACAGGGGAACACTGAAGCTTTCTTT. The full variable domain, its missing parts supplied by reference TRBV28 and TRBJ1-1, is DVKVTQSSRYLVKRTGEKVFLECVQDMDHENMFWYRQDPGLGLRLIYFSYDVKMKEKGDIPEGYSVSREKKERFSLILESASTNQTSMYLCASSLLTRQGNTEAFFGQGTRLTVV.

The table lists this clone with a few counts. J is TRBJ2-2 and V is TRBV14, with D maybe TRBD2 (6 bases). This CDR3 has 19 amino acids. V lost 4 bases and J 7 bases, leaving 28 bases between the germline ends. Germline lookup yields CDR1 SGHDN and CDR2 FVKESK. The CDR3 bases are TGTGCCAGCAGCCGACGACCGACGGGGGAGGTTGGCGCGATCGGGGAGCTGTTTTTT. It codes for CASSRRPTGEVGAIGELFF.

This clone turned up a few times. V gene TRBV30 combines with J gene TRBJ1-4, with TRBD1 identical over 7 bases. The CDR3 consists of 13 residues. Losses at the gene ends were 7 bases for V and 7 bases for J; bases not matched to a gene: 9. The germline CDR1 and CDR2 sequences are GTSNPN and SVGIG (reference sequence). The CDR3 DNA is TGTGCCTTTTCGGGACAGAGGGCTGAAAAACTGTTTTTT. Its protein is CAFSGQRAEKLFF.

The V gene is TRBV5-4, the J gene TRBJ2-4; 7 nucleotides align to TRBD1. V lost 3 bases to trimming and J lost 6 bases; unmatched junction nucleotides: 6. The V gene's germline CDR1 is SGHNT and CDR2 YYREEE (reference sequence). CDR3 length: 14 residues. The DNA for the CDR3 is TGTGCCAGCAGCTATAGGGGGCAGGGAAACATTCAGTACTTC. It yields the protein CASSYRGQGNIQYF.

The chain combines TRBV10-3 with TRBJ2-1; possibly TRBD2 for D (5 bases). The CDR3 is 13 residues long. CDR1 ENHRY and CDR2 SYGVKD come from the germline V gene. The V end was cut by 9 bases, the J end by 0 bases, with 9 bases between. CDR3 residues: CAMSGDSYNEQFF. As DNA, the CDR3 is TGTGCCATGAGCGGAGACTCCTACAATGAGCAGTTCTTC.

The gene calls are TRBV6-5 and TRBJ2-2; perhaps TRBD2 as D (5 bases). The germline gives CDR1 MNHEY, CDR2 SVGAGI. The CDR3 length is 13 residues. Between the trimmed V and J ends, which lost 8 bases and 4 bases, there was a span of 11 bases. CDR3 amino acids: CASRNSATGELFF. CDR3 nucleotides: TGTGCCAGCCGTAATAGCGCCACCGGGGAGCTGTTTTTT.

The genes are TRBV6-5 and TRBJ2-1; possible D gene TRBD1, 6 bases. V was pared by 4 bases and J by 4 bases, with 14 bases between. Looked up from germline, CDR1 is MNHEY and CDR2 is SVGAGI. The CDR3 is 15 residues long. The CDR3 region has the DNA TGTGCCAGCAGTTCCCCCAGCAGGGGATACAATGAGCAGTTCTTC. As protein: CASSSPSRGYNEQFF.

The J gene is TRBJ1-6, the V gene TRBV4-1, with D uncertain. Trimming stripped 1 base from V and 7 bases from J, with 5 bases between. The CDR3 covers 13 residues. Germline V gives CDR1 MGHRA, CDR2 YSYEKL. The CDR3 reads CASSQVRNSPLHF. The DNA of the CDR3 is TGCGCCAGCAGCCAAGTTCGGAATTCACCCCTCCACTTT.

The V gene is TRBV9, the J gene TRBJ2-1; 10 positions match TRBD1. From germline, CDR1 is SGDLS and CDR2 YYNGEE. CDR3 length: 15 amino acids. V lost 3 bases and J lost 2; bases outside the gene matches: 2. CDR3 protein: CASSAGQGAYNEQFF. The CDR3 nucleotides are TGTGCCAGCAGCGCCGGACAGGGGGCCTACAATGAGCAGTTCTTC.

V gene TRBV19 combines with J gene TRBJ1-1, with no clear D. Per the germline V gene, CDR1 is LNHDA and CDR2 is SQIVND (reference sequence). Trimming took 5 bases from V and 1 from J, leaving 20 bases between them. CDR3 length equals 17 residues. CDR3 region: CASSRGGRGGTNTEAFF. CDR3 in DNA: TGTGCCAGTAGTCGAGGAGGGCGAGGTGGTACGAACACTGAAGCTTTCTTT.

V and J are TRBV5-1 and TRBJ2-1, with 7 bases matching TRBD2. Trimming at V came to 2 bases and at J to 5 bases, leaving 7 bases not matched to a gene. From germline, CDR1 is SGHRS and CDR2 YFSETQ. The CDR3 length is 15 residues. CDR3 sequence (DNA): TGCGCCAGCAGCTTCTTAGGGACTATGAACAATGAGCAGTTCTTC. Protein product: CASSFLGTMNNEQFF.